A selection of T cell receptor beta chains follows, all from one sample in a study of control samples from healthy donors and cancer patients. TCRdb's table, derived via immunoSEQ multiplex PCR, lists solely in-frame clones and lacks some. This sample carries around 97,000 clones, around 88% of them seen once, and the ten largest clones take about a fifth. Material: PBMCs. Source of these receptors: a man between 60 and 70 years old with lung cancer. Both conserved end residues are part of each CDR3. Fields, in order: D gene, clone size, J gene, V gene, CDR3 protein, CDR3 DNA. A D gene is named only where the DNA matches it firmly. For some rows the clone size is stated as once, few or many, or as a class when expanded; others skip it.

- | - | TRBJ1-1 | TRBV6-2/TRBV6-3 | CASSSQVNTEAFF | TGTGCCAGCAGTTCACAGGTGAACACTGAAGCTTTCTTT
TRBD1 | once | TRBJ2-5 | TRBV11-3 | CASSPKPGTGRTETQYF | TGTGCCAGCAGCCCGAAGCCCGGGACAGGGAGGACGGAGACCCAGTACTTC
- | - | TRBJ2-5 | TRBV5-8 | CASSLAPGVETQYF | TGTGCCAGCAGCTTGGCCCCGGGAGTAGAGACCCAGTACTTC
TRBD1 | - | TRBJ2-1 | TRBV4-1 | CASSQADRGHNEQFF | TGCGCCAGCAGCCAAGCAGACAGGGGGCACAATGAGCAGTTCTTC
- | - | TRBJ1-5 | TRBV7-2 | CASSFRDPRRSNQPQHF | TGTGCCAGCAGCTTCAGGGATCCCCGCAGGAGCAATCAGCCCCAGCATTTT
- | once | TRBJ2-3 | TRBV6-5 | CASSRVGRTDTQYF | TGTGCCAGCAGCAGGGTTGGCCGCACAGATACGCAGTATTTT
- | - | TRBJ1-4 | TRBV7-2 | CASSRQWGLNEKLFF | TGTGCCAGCAGCAGACAATGGGGCCTTAATGAAAAACTGTTTTTT
- | - | TRBJ1-1 | TRBV5-5 | CASSRSVLEAFF | TGTGCCAGCAGCAGATCAGTACTTGAAGCTTTCTTT
- | once | TRBJ2-7 | TRBV6-5 | CASSAWDRAYEQYF | TGTGCCAGCAGCGCTTGGGACCGCGCCTACGAGCAGTACTTC
TRBD1 | - | TRBJ1-1 | TRBV6-5 | CAIKGQGAMAEAFF | TGTGCCATCAAGGGACAGGGGGCAATGGCTGAAGCTTTCTTT
TRBD2 | - | TRBJ2-1 | TRBV5-1 | CASSLRGDPYNEQFF | TGCGCCAGCAGCCTTCGGGGGGATCCCTACAATGAGCAGTTCTTC
- | - | TRBJ1-1 | TRBV3-1/TRBV3-2 | CASSQSVPNTEAFF | TGTGCCAGCAGCCAATCTGTGCCCAACACTGAAGCTTTCTTT
TRBD1 | - | TRBJ2-5 | TRBV4-1 | CASSHRDRGETQYF | TGCGCCAGCAGCCACCGAGACAGGGGAGAGACCCAGTACTTC
- | - | TRBJ2-5 | TRBV5-5 | CASRSGGVTPQETQYF | TGTGCCAGTCGATCAGGCGGGGTCACCCCTCAAGAGACCCAGTACTTC
TRBD1 | - | TRBJ1-4 | TRBV9 | CASSVDLGQEEKLFF | TGTGCCAGCAGCGTAGATCTTGGACAGGAAGAAAAACTGTTTTTT
- | - | TRBJ1-2 | TRBV5-6 | CASSVGKNYGYTF | TGTGCCAGCAGCGTTGGGAAGAACTATGGCTACACCTTC
TRBD1 | few | TRBJ2-5 | TRBV12-5 | CASGHIQDGTGLGETQYF | TGTGCTAGTGGTCACATCCAAGACGGGACAGGGCTAGGAGAGACCCAGTACTTC
- | - | TRBJ1-2 | TRBV9 | CASSVVREGWDGYTF | TGTGCCAGCAGCGTAGTACGTGAAGGATGGGATGGCTACACCTTC
- | few | TRBJ1-1 | TRBV2 | CASLYPPPGAFF | TGTGCCAGCCTATACCCCCCACCGGGAGCTTTCTTT
TRBD2 | - | TRBJ2-1 | TRBV11-3 | CASSPRSSGGLNEQFF | TGTGCCAGCAGCCCCCGGAGTAGCGGGGGTCTCAATGAGCAGTTCTTC
TRBD1 | - | TRBJ1-5 | TRBV4-2 | CASSQVGQGWQPQHF | TGTGCCAGCAGCCAAGTCGGACAGGGATGGCAGCCCCAGCATTTT
- | once | TRBJ2-2 | TRBV6-5 | CASNRGNTGELFF | TGTGCCAGCAACAGAGGGAACACCGGGGAGCTGTTTTTT
- | once | TRBJ2-3 | TRBV12-5 | CASGLVRDGDSTDTQYF | TGTGCTAGTGGTTTGGTACGCGACGGGGATAGCACAGATACGCAGTATTTT
- | - | TRBJ1-1 | TRBV27 | CASSLGYKNTEAFF | TGTGCCAGCAGTTTAGGGTATAAGAACACTGAAGCTTTCTTT
- | - | TRBJ1-5 | TRBV7-9 | CASSFGGLNQPQHF | TGTGCCAGCAGCTTCGGCGGCCTCAATCAGCCCCAGCATTTT
TRBD1 | - | TRBJ1-3 | TRBV4-2 | CASSQEALTGASGNTIYF | TGTGCCAGCAGCCAAGAAGCCCTAACAGGGGCCTCTGGAAACACCATATATTTT
TRBD1 | - | TRBJ1-5 | TRBV15 | CATSRVAGGGNQPQHF | TGTGCCACCAGCAGAGTTGCAGGGGGCGGCAATCAGCCCCAGCATTTT
- | - | TRBJ1-3 | TRBV19 | CASASISGNTIYF | TGTGCCAGTGCAAGCATCTCTGGAAACACCATATATTTT
- | - | TRBJ1-5 | TRBV27 | CASRKGNQPQHF | TGTGCCAGCAGAAAAGGGAATCAGCCCCAGCATTTT
TRBD1 | - | TRBJ1-6 | TRBV3-1/TRBV3-2 | CASSQAGQGLDSPLHF | TGTGCCAGCAGCCAAGCGGGACAGGGCTTGGATTCACCCCTCCACTTT
- | - | TRBJ1-2 | TRBV19 | CASSITPSRRLYGYTF | TGTGCCAGTAGTATAACCCCCAGCAGGAGACTCTATGGCTACACCTTC
- | - | TRBJ1-6 | TRBV18 | CASSLGTIHLSPPHF | TGTGCCAGCTCACTAGGGACGATACATTTATCACCCCCCCACTTT
TRBD1 | - | TRBJ1-3 | TRBV30 | CAWSTGGGNTIYF | TGTGCCTGGAGTACAGGGGGCGGAAACACCATATATTTT
- | - | TRBJ1-2 | TRBV29-1 | CSCRQALYGYTF | TGCAGCTGTCGACAGGCCCTCTATGGCTACACCTTC
- | - | TRBJ1-2 | TRBV12-3/TRBV12-4 | CASSLFRTHGYTF | TGTGCCAGCAGTTTGTTCAGGACACATGGCTACACCTTC
TRBD1 | - | TRBJ1-1 | TRBV30 | CAWNRQGWTEAFF | TGTGCCTGGAATCGACAGGGATGGACTGAAGCTTTCTTT
- | - | TRBJ1-6 | TRBV2 | CASGQSSYNSPLHF | TGTGCCAGTGGACAGAGCTCCTATAATTCACCCCTCCACTTT
- | - | TRBJ2-2 | TRBV2 | CASKRGLNTGELFF | TGTGCCAGCAAAAGGGGCTTGAACACCGGGGAGCTGTTTTTT
TRBD1 | - | TRBJ1-1 | TRBV5-1 | CASSLGTGDTEAFF | TGCGCCAGCAGCTTGGGGACAGGGGACACTGAAGCTTTCTTT
- | - | TRBJ2-2 | TRBV6-5 | CASSQQRLNTGELFF | TGTGCCAGCAGCCAGCAGCGGCTGAACACCGGGGAGCTGTTTTTT
- | - | TRBJ1-5 | TRBV24-1 | CATSDDSRTSNQPQHF | TGTGCCACCAGTGATGACAGCCGGACCAGCAATCAGCCCCAGCATTTT
- | - | TRBJ1-6 | TRBV7-2 | CASSHTRAISNSPLHF | TGTGCCAGCAGCCACACCCGAGCCATATCTAATTCACCCCTCCACTTT
- | once | TRBJ1-2 | TRBV3-1/TRBV3-2 | CASSSRGGNYGYTF | TGTGCCAGCAGCTCCCGAGGGGGAAACTATGGCTACACCTTC